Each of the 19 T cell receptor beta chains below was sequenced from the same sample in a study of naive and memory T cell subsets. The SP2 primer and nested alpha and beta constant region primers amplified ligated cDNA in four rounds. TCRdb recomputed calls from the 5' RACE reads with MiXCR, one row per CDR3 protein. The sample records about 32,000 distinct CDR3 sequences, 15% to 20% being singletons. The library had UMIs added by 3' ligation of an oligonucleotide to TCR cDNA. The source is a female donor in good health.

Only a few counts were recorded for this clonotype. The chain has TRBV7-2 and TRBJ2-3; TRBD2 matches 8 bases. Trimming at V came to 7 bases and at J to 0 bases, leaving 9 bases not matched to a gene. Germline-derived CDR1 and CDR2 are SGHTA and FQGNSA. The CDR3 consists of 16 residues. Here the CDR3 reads CASTRRGGHSTDTQYF. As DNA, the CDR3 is TGTGCCAGCACCCGCCGGGGGGGTCATAGCACAGATACGCAGTATTTT.

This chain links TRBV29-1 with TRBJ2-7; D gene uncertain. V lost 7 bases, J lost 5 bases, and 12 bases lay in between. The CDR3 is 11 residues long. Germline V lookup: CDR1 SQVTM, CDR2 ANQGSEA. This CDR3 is CSAGPQDEQYF. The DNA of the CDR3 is TGCAGCGCCGGCCCCCAAGACGAGCAGTACTTC.

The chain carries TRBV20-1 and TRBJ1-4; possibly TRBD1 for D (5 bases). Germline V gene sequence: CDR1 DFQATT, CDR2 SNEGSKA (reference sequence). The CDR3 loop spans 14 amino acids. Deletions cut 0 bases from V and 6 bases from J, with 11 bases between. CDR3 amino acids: CSARDFGGDEKLFF. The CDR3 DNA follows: TGCAGTGCTAGAGATTTCGGGGGGGATGAAAAACTGTTTTTT.

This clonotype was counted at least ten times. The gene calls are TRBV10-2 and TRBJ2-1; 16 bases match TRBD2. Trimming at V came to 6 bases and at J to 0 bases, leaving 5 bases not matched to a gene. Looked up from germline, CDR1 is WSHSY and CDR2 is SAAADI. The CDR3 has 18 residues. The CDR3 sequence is CASRPGLAGGSSYNEQFF. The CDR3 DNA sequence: TGCGCCAGCAGACCGGGACTAGCGGGGGGGAGCTCCTACAATGAGCAGTTCTTC.

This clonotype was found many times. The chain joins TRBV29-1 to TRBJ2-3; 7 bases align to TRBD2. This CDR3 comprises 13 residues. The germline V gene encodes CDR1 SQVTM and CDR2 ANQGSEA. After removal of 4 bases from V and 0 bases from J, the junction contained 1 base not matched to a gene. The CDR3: CSVGEGSTDTQYF. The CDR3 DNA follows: TGCAGCGTTGGGGAGGGCAGCACAGATACGCAGTATTTT.

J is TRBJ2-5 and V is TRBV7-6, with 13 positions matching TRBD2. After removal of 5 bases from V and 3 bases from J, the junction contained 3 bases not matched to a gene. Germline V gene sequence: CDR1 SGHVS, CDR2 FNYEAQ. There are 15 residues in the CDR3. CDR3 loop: CASSNGLAGEETQYF. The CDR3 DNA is TGTGCCAGCAGCAATGGACTAGCGGGGGAAGAGACCCAGTACTTC.

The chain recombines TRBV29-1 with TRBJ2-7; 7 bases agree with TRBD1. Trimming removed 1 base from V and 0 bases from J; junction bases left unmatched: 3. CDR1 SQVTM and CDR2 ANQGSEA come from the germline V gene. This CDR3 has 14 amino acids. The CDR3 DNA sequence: TGCAGCGTTGAAGTGACAGGGCTCTCCTACGAGCAGTACTTC. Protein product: CSVEVTGLSYEQYF.

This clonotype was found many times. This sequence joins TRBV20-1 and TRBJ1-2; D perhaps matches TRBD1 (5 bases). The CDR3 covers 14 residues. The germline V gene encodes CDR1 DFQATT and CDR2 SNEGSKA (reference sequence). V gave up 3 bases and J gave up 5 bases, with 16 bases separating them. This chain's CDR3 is CSASFSGTRYGYTF. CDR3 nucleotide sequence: TGCAGTGCTAGTTTTTCGGGGACTCGTTATGGCTACACCTTC.

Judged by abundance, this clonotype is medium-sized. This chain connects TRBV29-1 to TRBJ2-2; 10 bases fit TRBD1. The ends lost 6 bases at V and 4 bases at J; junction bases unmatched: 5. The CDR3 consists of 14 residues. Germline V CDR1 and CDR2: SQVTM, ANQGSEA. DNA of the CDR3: TGCAGCGTACTGGGGGACAGGGGCACCGGGGAGCTGTTTTTT. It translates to CSVLGDRGTGELFF.

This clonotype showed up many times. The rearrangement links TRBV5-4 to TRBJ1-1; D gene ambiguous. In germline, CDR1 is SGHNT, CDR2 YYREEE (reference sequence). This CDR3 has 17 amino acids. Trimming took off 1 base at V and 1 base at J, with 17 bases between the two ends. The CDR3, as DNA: TGTGCCAGCAGCTTGAGAGTCGGCACGTCGAGGAACACTGAAGCTTTCTTT. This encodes CASSLRVGTSRNTEAFF.

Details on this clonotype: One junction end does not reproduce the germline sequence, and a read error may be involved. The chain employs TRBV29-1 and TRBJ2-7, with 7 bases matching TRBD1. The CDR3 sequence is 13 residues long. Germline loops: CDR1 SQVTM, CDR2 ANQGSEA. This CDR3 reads CGVARDSSYEQYF. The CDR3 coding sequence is TGCGGCGTCGCCAGGGACAGCTCCTACGAGCAGTACTTC.

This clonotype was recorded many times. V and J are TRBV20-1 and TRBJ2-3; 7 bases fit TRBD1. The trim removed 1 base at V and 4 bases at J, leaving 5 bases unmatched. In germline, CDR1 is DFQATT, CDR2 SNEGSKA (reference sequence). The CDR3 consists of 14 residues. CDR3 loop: CSARVLGGPDTQYF. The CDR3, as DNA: TGCAGTGCTAGAGTCCTAGGGGGCCCAGATACGCAGTATTTT.

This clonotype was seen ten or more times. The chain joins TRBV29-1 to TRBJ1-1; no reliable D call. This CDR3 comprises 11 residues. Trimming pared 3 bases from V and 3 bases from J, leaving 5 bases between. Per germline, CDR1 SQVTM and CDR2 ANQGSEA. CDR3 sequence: CSVEGDTEAFF. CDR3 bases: TGCAGCGTTGAGGGCGACACTGAAGCTTTCTTT.

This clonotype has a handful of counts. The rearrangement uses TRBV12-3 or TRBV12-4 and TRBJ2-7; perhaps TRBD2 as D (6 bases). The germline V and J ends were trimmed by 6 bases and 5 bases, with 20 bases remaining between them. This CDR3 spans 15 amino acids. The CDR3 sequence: CASREELGGYDEQYF. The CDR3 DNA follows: TGTGCCAGCAGGGAGGAGCTTGGAGGGTACGACGAGCAGTACTTC.

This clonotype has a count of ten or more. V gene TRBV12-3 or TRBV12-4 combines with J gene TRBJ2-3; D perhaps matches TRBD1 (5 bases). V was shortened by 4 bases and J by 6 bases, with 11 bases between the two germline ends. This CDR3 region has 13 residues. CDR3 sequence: CASSSQGLDTQYF. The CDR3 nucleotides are TGTGCCAGCAGTTCCCAGGGCCTGGATACGCAGTATTTT.

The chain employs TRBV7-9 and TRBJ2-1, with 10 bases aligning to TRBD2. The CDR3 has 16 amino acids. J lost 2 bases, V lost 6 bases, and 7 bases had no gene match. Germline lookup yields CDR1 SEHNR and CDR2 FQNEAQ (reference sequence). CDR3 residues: CASSPKLAGTYNEQFF. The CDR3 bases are TGTGCCAGCAGTCCGAAACTAGCGGGGACCTACAATGAGCAGTTCTTC.

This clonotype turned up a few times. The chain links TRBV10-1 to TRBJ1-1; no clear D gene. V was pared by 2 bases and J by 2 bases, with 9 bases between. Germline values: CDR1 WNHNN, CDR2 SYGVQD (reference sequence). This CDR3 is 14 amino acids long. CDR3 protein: CASSEEGRNTEAFF. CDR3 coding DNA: TGCGCCAGCAGTGAGGAGGGAAGAAACACTGAAGCTTTCTTT.

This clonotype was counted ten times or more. CDR3 protein: CASSWTRPLKKYF. The CDR3 DNA sequence: TGTGCCAGCAGTTGGACGCGACCGCTGAAAAAGTACTTC. This rearrangement joins TRBV28 to TRBJ2-7; D is uncertain. Trimming pared 4 bases from V and 11 bases from J, leaving 18 bases between. This CDR3 spans 13 amino acids. Germline V gives CDR1 MDHEN, CDR2 SYDVKM.

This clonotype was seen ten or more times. CDR3 coding DNA: TGTGCCAGCAGTGACTTACAGGGCAGATCACCCCTCCACTTT. Encoded protein: CASSDLQGRSPLHF. This chain links TRBV6-4 with TRBJ1-6, with D possibly being TRBD1 (6 bases). The CDR3 length is 14 residues. V lost 1 base to trimming and J lost 10 bases, with 11 bases between them. Per the germline V gene, CDR1 is MRHNA and CDR2 is SNTAGT.